This T cell receptor (beta chain) was obtained from a study of shared clonotypes between healthy human individuals. On the study more broadly: Researchers drew samples from two women and a few men aged 18 to 49.

Germline values: CDR1 LNHNV, CDR2 YYDKDF (reference sequence). This CDR3 has 16 amino acids. Losses at the gene ends were 3 bases for V and 7 bases for J; bases not matched to a gene: 5. Study observations and caveats: Roughly 5% of naive CD4 clonotypes were shared across a handful of donors. Rarefaction gave evidence that sorted-subset sequencing remained incomplete despite large depth.

About this clone: Antigen: not known.

The assay was immunoSEQ multiplex PCR, and TCRdb's table has in-frame clones only and misses some. The sample yields roughly 1.5 million clones, 95% to 99% seen once. The sample comprised naive CD4+ T cells sorted from blood. Subset here: CD45RA+ positively selected. This sequence was found in a man younger than 45 in good health. V and J are TRBV15 and TRBJ2-1; TRBD2 agrees at 14 bases. The CDR3 bases are TGTGCCACCAGCAGGGTGACTAGCGGGAGGGATAATGAGCAGTTCTTC. Amino acids: CATSRVTSGRDNEQFF.